These T cell receptor beta chains were read from a single sample in a study of OX40 agonist ivuxolimab in advanced cancers. Here immunoSEQ multiplex PCR was the method, and the copy in TCRdb shows in-frame clones only, minus some. The sample holds roughly 70,000 clones, approximately 81% seen once. The specimen was CD4+ or CD8+ T cells sorted from blood, collected in a trial of the OX40 agonist ivuxolimab. All receptors come from an adult with an advanced solid tumor such as melanoma, head and neck, liver or kidney cancer. CDR3s include the opening cysteine and the closing phenylalanine or tryptophan. The D gene is left open where the match is weak. The listing skips clone size in some rows; elsewhere it reads once, few, many or a size class.

>TRBJ2-1|once|TRBD1|TRBV4-2|14
TGTGCCAGCAGCTTGGACAGGGAAGTCAATGAGCAGTTCTTC
CASSLDREVNEQFF
>TRBJ1-5|once|-|TRBV28|13
TGTGCCAGCACCGTCGGGGTAAGCCAGCCCCAGCATTTT
CASTVGVSQPQHF
>TRBJ1-2|-|-|TRBV5-1|14
TGCGCCAGCAGCTTGGCCGAGGGAAACTATGGCTACACCTTC
CASSLAEGNYGYTF
>TRBJ2-5|-|-|TRBV19|12
TGTGCCAGTAGTATCGCGGGTGAGACCCAGTACTTC
CASSIAGETQYF
>TRBJ1-1|few|-|TRBV7-9|13
TGTGCCAGCAGCCCCGCGGCGTCGGGGGGAGCTTTCTTT
CASSPAASGGAFF
>TRBJ2-7|-|TRBD1|TRBV5-1|16
TGCGCCAGCAGCTTGCACCCCGACAGGGCGTTCTACGAGCAGTACTTC
CASSLHPDRAFYEQYF
>TRBJ1-1|-|-|TRBV20-1|11
TGCAGTGCTAGTAAGCGGGATGAAGCTTTCTTT
CSASKRDEAFF
>TRBJ2-1|-|TRBD1|TRBV7-2|14
TGTGCCAGCAGCTCGGACAGGGGATTCAATGAGCAGTTCTTC
CASSSDRGFNEQFF
>TRBJ2-7|-|TRBD2|TRBV5-4|15
TGTGCCAGCAGCCCAACTAGCGGGAATTCCTACGAGCAGTACTTC
CASSPTSGNSYEQYF
>TRBJ1-1|-|-|TRBV4-3|15
TGCGCCAGCAGCCAAGATTCGGGAGGGGACACTGAAGCTTTCTTT
CASSQDSGGDTEAFF
>TRBJ2-7|-|-|TRBV6-6|10
TGTGCCAGCGAGGGGGGCGAGCAGTACTTC
CASEGGEQYF
>TRBJ1-5|-|-|TRBV30|14
TGTGCCTGGAGTCCGGGGCGCTCAAATCAGCCCCAGCATTTT
CAWSPGRSNQPQHF
>TRBJ1-2|-|TRBD1|TRBV5-4|14
TGTGCCAGCAGGGGGGGACAGGGGAACTATGGCTACACCTTC
CASRGGQGNYGYTF
>TRBJ1-2|-|-|TRBV29-1|11
TGCAGCGTGGAGGCCGCCGCGGGCTACACCTTC
CSVEAAAGYTF
>TRBJ2-5|-|-|TRBV9|11
TGTGCCAGCAGCGCGCAAGAGACCCAGTACTTC
CASSAQETQYF
>TRBJ2-4|-|-|TRBV4-3|18
TGCGCCAGCAGCCCTAGTATCGTAAGGCCGCTAGCCAAAAACATTCAGTACTTC
CASSPSIVRPLAKNIQYF
>TRBJ1-6|once|-|TRBV2|16
TGTGCCAGCAGTCGAGAGGGTGGGTTAAGGAATTCACCCCTCCACTTT
CASSREGGLRNSPLHF
>TRBJ2-2|-|-|TRBV15|15
TGTGCCACCAGCAGAGATTGGGTGAACACCGGGGAGCTGTTTTTT
CATSRDWVNTGELFF
>TRBJ2-3|-|-|TRBV5-4|13
TGTGCCAGCAGCTTGGGAGGGGCAGATACGCAGTATTTT
CASSLGGADTQYF
>TRBJ2-1|few|-|TRBV19|14
TGTGCCAGTAGTATGGGTAGAGAGGGCGGTGAGCAGTTCTTC
CASSMGREGGEQFF
>TRBJ2-1|-|TRBD2|TRBV4-2|12
TGTGCCAGCAGCCAACCTAGCGGGGAGCGGTTCTTC
CASSQPSGERFF
>TRBJ2-1|-|TRBD2|TRBV11-1|17
TGTGCCAGTACTCCGGGACTAGCGTCAAAACTCTACAATGAGCAGTTCTTC
CASTPGLASKLYNEQFF
>TRBJ1-5|-|TRBD1|TRBV30|15
TGTGCCTGGAGACCCGGGACAGCTAGCAATCAGCCCCAGCATTTT
CAWRPGTASNQPQHF
>TRBJ2-2|once|TRBD1|TRBV4-3|15
TGCGCCAGCAGCCGAGACAGGGCCCTCCCCGGGGAGCTGTTTTTT
CASSRDRALPGELFF
>TRBJ2-7|-|-|TRBV6-6|14
TGTGCCAGCATTTTCGACGGGAGCAGCCACGAGCAGTACTTC
CASIFDGSSHEQYF
>TRBJ2-5|once|TRBD2|TRBV5-6|13
TGTGCCAGCCGAGCCGGACTAGCGGGGACCCAGTACTTC
CASRAGLAGTQYF
>TRBJ2-5|-|-|TRBV4-3|15
TGCGCCAGCAGCCAAGGTCACGGGTTACAAGGGACCCAGTACTTC
CASSQGHGLQGTQYF
>TRBJ2-4|-|-|TRBV28|11
TGTGCCAGCAGTTACATGGACATTCAGTACTTC
CASSYMDIQYF
>TRBJ2-5|once|-|TRBV18|12
TGTGCCAGCTCACGGGGTAGAGAGACCCAGTACTTC
CASSRGRETQYF
>TRBJ1-2|-|-|TRBV6-6|14
TGTGCCAGCAGTTACGGCCAGGGGTCCTATGGCTACACCTTC
CASSYGQGSYGYTF
>TRBJ2-7|few|TRBD1|TRBV28|15
TGTGCCAGCAGCTCCGCGACAGGGGGGACCTACGAGCAGTACTTC
CASSSATGGTYEQYF
>TRBJ1-1|-|-|TRBV7-2|15
TGTGCCAGCAGCTTAGTAGGGTCTGCGGGCACTGAAGCTTTCTTT
CASSLVGSAGTEAFF
>TRBJ2-2|-|-|TRBV28|13
TGTGCCAGCAGTTTATTGGGGGCCGGGGAGCTGTTTTTT
CASSLLGAGELFF
>TRBJ1-2|-|-|TRBV28|13
TGTGCCAGCAGTTCGGGATTCCCGGGGGGCTACACCTTC
CASSSGFPGGYTF
>TRBJ2-1|-|TRBD2|TRBV7-3|18
TGTGCCAGCAGCTTCTTTGCTAGCGGGGGGGCCCCCTACAATGAGCAGTTCTTC
CASSFFASGGAPYNEQFF
>TRBJ2-7|-|-|TRBV18|13
TGTGCCAGCTCATCAAACAGCATCTACGAGCAGTACTTC
CASSSNSIYEQYF
>TRBJ2-3|-|TRBD1|TRBV2|15
TGTGCCAGCAGGGGTGAGGGACAGATCACAGATACGCAGTATTTT
CASRGEGQITDTQYF
>TRBJ1-2|-|-|TRBV5-4|14
TGTGCCAGCAGCCCAGGGAGGCGAATGGATGGCTACACCTTC
CASSPGRRMDGYTF
>TRBJ1-3|-|TRBD1|TRBV9|11
TGTGGATCAGGGGGGGCGAACACCATATATTTT
CGSGGANTIYF
>TRBJ1-6|-|TRBD1|TRBV6-1|14
TGTGCCAGCAATACAGGGGGCTATAATTCACCCCTCCACTTT
CASNTGGYNSPLHF
>TRBJ1-2|-|-|TRBV7-2|15
TGTGCCAGCAGCTTAGCGAGCGGGGAGGGCTATGGCTACACCTTC
CASSLASGEGYGYTF
>TRBJ2-3|-|-|TRBV4-2|17
TGTGCCAGCAGCCAAGTCCCGCGGGGCAGGGCAGTAGATACGCAGTATTTT
CASSQVPRGRAVDTQYF
>TRBJ1-6|-|-|TRBV7-8|12
TGTGCCAGCAGCTTAGCGGATTCACCCCTCCACTTT
CASSLADSPLHF
>TRBJ2-7|-|-|TRBV11-1|13
TGTGCCAGCAGCCCAGCCAGGCCCTCCGAGCAGTACTTC
CASSPARPSEQYF
>TRBJ1-2|-|-|TRBV4-2|16
TGTGCCAGCAGCCCCAAGGGTCCGGGTTCGCCGGATGGCTACACCTTC
CASSPKGPGSPDGYTF
>TRBJ2-7|-|-|TRBV6-6|14
TGTGCCAGCAGTTACTCCGGCAGGGATTACGAGCAGTACTTC
CASSYSGRDYEQYF
>TRBJ2-1|-|-|TRBV7-2|16
TGTGCCAGCAGCCCGGGTCAGCGGAACTCCTACAATGAGCAGTTCTTC
CASSPGQRNSYNEQFF
>TRBJ2-7|-|-|TRBV18|12
TGTGCCAGCTCCGATTTTCTGGGGGAGCAGTACTTC
CASSDFLGEQYF
>TRBJ2-7|-|TRBD2|TRBV2|15
TGTGCCAGCAGTGAAAGCGGGAGGGGCTCCTACGAGCAGTACTTC
CASSESGRGSYEQYF
>TRBJ1-1|-|-|TRBV19|14
TGTGCCAGTAGTGGTTGGACAGCCAACACTGAAGCTTTCTTT
CASSGWTANTEAFF
>TRBJ1-1|-|-|TRBV21-1|17
TGTGCCAGCAGCAGGCCCACATTAGGGGAAAGTAACACTGAAGCTTTCTTT
CASSRPTLGESNTEAFF
>TRBJ1-5|-|-|TRBV7-9|15
TGTGCCAGCAGCCCAAAAGGGACCCTAAATCAGCCCCAGCATTTT
CASSPKGTLNQPQHF
>TRBJ2-2|once|-|TRBV27|13
TGTGCCAGCACCCCATGGGGAGCCGGGGAGCTGTTTTTT
CASTPWGAGELFF
>TRBJ2-5|few|TRBD1|TRBV19|14
TGTGCCAGTAGTGTCGGACAGGGGGAAGAGACCCAGTACTTC
CASSVGQGEETQYF
>TRBJ1-2|few|TRBD1|TRBV5-4|14
TGTGCCAGCAGCATACAGGGGCTAAAAGGGGGCTACACCTTC
CASSIQGLKGGYTF
>TRBJ2-1|-|-|TRBV29-1|12
TGCAGCGTTGAGCTAGGGGCCAGTTGGCAGTTCTTC
CSVELGASWQFF
>TRBJ2-1|-|TRBD2|TRBV13|16
TGTGCCAGCAGCCAGAGACTAGCGGGGGGTTTGGGTGAGCAGTTCTTC
CASSQRLAGGLGEQFF
>TRBJ1-3|-|-|TRBV5-4|13
TGTGCCAGCAGCTCGTACCCTGGAAACACCATATATTTT
CASSSYPGNTIYF
>TRBJ1-5|-|-|TRBV6-6|14
TGTGCCAGCAGGGGGGCCAGGGATAATCAGCCCCAGCATTTT
CASRGARDNQPQHF
>TRBJ2-7|-|-|TRBV28|11
TGTGCCAGCAGTTTAGAAGGCGAGCAGTACTTC
CASSLEGEQYF